This record concerns one TCR beta chain sequence. In the original processing: By means of reference gene primer amplification, nucleated cell counts were estimated. The assay was immunoSEQ multiplex PCR, and TCRdb's table has in-frame clones only and misses some. That table is the source of V, J and clone size, and D and trimming were worked out from the DNA. Of hundreds of thousands of clones listed, almost 85% were seen once; the top ten hold 4.5% to 6%. This entry is derived from a study of blood T cell repertoires in COVID-19. Study context: Acute-phase and convalescent COVID-19 samples originated in the United States, Italy and Spain. From T cells, B-cell-depleted T cells, or PBMCs came the material, which was cDNA or gDNA.

Seattle patients were enrolled during active infection and followed longitudinally. Germline V gene lookup returns CDR1 MDHEN and CDR2 SYDVKM. This CDR3 has 16 amino acids. V dropped 3 bases and J dropped 3; count of bases not matched to a gene: 8. Source material: peripheral blood. The TCR comes from a man aged 45-65 years with COVID-19, enrolled during active disease. V is TRBV28 and J is TRBJ2-5; 9 nucleotides line up with TRBD2. The CDR3 nucleotides are TGTGCCAGCAGTTTGGTTGGCGGGGGGGCAAAAGAGACCCAGTACTTC. Translated: CASSLVGGGAKETQYF.